The 14 T cell receptor beta chains reported below all come from one sample, sequenced in a study of beta chain features in type 1 diabetes. General study results and limits: Moderate but significant shortening of TCRB CDR3s was recorded in all four CD4+ subsets from Type 1 diabetes patients.

Reverse transcription of all isolated RNA meant that expressed TCRB transcripts were sequenced. Clones were sequenced by immunoSEQ multiplex PCR, and TCRdb holds only the in-frame ones, with some missing. This repertoire shows a few hundred thousand clones, around 12% found once; its top ten account for 0.0095% to 0.012%. No antigen is known for these receptors. The specimen was naive CD4+ T cells from blood. These receptors were collected from a woman between 18 and 29 years old with type 1 diabetes.

This clone was observed a few times. In DNA, the CDR3 is TGTGCCAGCAGTGAGGGCAGCTATGGCTACACCTTC. Its translation is CASSEGSYGYTF. The chain joins TRBV6-6 to TRBJ1-2; D uncertain. Germline V gene sequence: CDR1 MNHNY, CDR2 SVGAGI (reference sequence). Trimming stripped 5 bases from V and 4 bases from J, with 8 bases between. The CDR3 totals 12 residues.

This sequence joins TRBV5-1 and TRBJ2-7; 10 nucleotides match TRBD1. Trimming removed 4 bases from V and 3 bases from J; junction bases left unmatched: 4. Per germline, CDR1 SGHRS and CDR2 YFSETQ. There are 14 residues in the CDR3. In DNA form, the CDR3 reads TGCGCCAGCAGCCCCGGGACAGGGGTCTACGAGCAGTACTTC. It translates to CASSPGTGVYEQYF.

This clone was seen a few times. The CDR3 DNA is TGTGCCAGCAGTTCGGGACTAGCGGGGTTGGTTGGGAATGAGCAGTTCTTC. Encoded protein: CASSSGLAGLVGNEQFF. This chain connects TRBV28 to TRBJ2-1, with TRBD2 identical over 13 bases. The junction had 10 bases not matched to a gene; V was cut back by 4 bases and J by 7 bases. The CDR3 is made up of 17 amino acids. Germline loops: CDR1 MDHEN, CDR2 SYDVKM.

This clone was detected a few times. Here the CDR3 reads CSVETLLGGTEAFF. The CDR3 DNA follows: TGCAGCGTTGAGACCTTACTCGGGGGCACTGAAGCTTTCTTT. The chain carries TRBV29-1 and TRBJ1-1; tentative D call: TRBD1 (5 bases). The germline V and J ends were trimmed by 3 bases and 4 bases, with 15 bases remaining between them. The CDR3 is 14 residues long. Germline V gene data show CDR1 as SQVTM and CDR2 as ANQGSEA.

V is TRBV7-9 and J is TRBJ2-7; D is uncertain. CDR1 SEHNR and CDR2 FQNEAQ come from the germline V gene (reference sequence). V lost 3 bases and J 2 bases, leaving 14 bases between the germline ends. The CDR3 length is 15 residues. The CDR3 protein is CASSFTGQNPYEQYF. The DNA of the CDR3 is TGTGCCAGCAGCTTTACTGGGCAGAACCCCTACGAGCAGTACTTC.

The chain combines TRBV30 with TRBJ2-7, with a tentative D call TRBD2 (6 bases). CDR1 GTSNPN and CDR2 SVGIG come from the germline V gene (reference sequence). CDR3 size: 13 residues. V shed 2 bases and J shed 7 bases, with 15 bases lying between them. CDR3 DNA sequence: TGTGCCTGGAGTAAGCGGGCCCTTCTTGAGCAGTACTTC. Translated, it gives CAWSKRALLEQYF. Together with reference TRBV30 and TRBJ2-7, the CDR3 gives the full variable domain: SQTIHQWPATLVQPVGSPLSLECTVEGTSNPNLYWYRQAAGRGLQLLFYSVGIGQISSEVPQNLSASRPQDRQFILSSKKLLLSDSGFYLCAWSKRALLEQYFGPGTRLTVT.

CDR3 sequence: CASSPNRGSTDTQYF. CDR3 coding DNA: TGTGCCAGCAGCCCCAACAGGGGCTCCACAGATACGCAGTATTTT. This chain connects TRBV5-4 to TRBJ2-3, with TRBD1 matching 7 bases. CDR3 length: 15 amino acids. V was pared by 4 bases and J by 2 bases, with 7 bases of the junction left unmatched. The germline CDR1 and CDR2 sequences are SGHNT and YYREEE (reference sequence).

This clone was counted only a few times. The rearrangement joins TRBV7-2 to TRBJ2-1; 8 bases line up with TRBD2. There are 15 residues in the CDR3. Germline V gene data show CDR1 as SGHTA and CDR2 as FQGNSA. V lost 5 bases to trimming and J lost 6 bases; unmatched junction nucleotides: 9. The CDR3 spells CASSRRGVRRNEQFF. CDR3 DNA sequence: TGTGCCAGCAGCCGGCGGGGGGTGCGTCGCAATGAGCAGTTCTTC.

The chain links TRBV27 to TRBJ1-5; the D is unclear. The germline V and J ends were trimmed by 4 bases and 4 bases, with 5 bases remaining between them. Germline-derived CDR1 and CDR2 are MNHEY and SMNVEV (reference sequence). The CDR3 runs 12 residues. The DNA of the CDR3 is TGTGCCAGCAGTTCCCTAAATCAGCCCCAGCATTTT. Its translation: CASSSLNQPQHF.

This chain links TRBV19 with TRBJ1-5, with D possibly TRBD1 on 6 matching bases. Germline CDR1 is LNHDA and CDR2 is SQIVND (reference sequence). V lost 9 bases and J lost 5, with 20 bases in between. CDR3 length: 15 amino acids. In DNA, the CDR3 is TGTGCCAGCAGAGGTGGGGGGGCGGAGGATCAGCCCCAGCATTTT. Translated: CASRGGGAEDQPQHF. Supplemented by reference TRBV19 and TRBJ1-5, the full variable domain reads DGGITQSPKYLFRKEGQNVTLSCEQNLNHDAMYWYRQDPGQGLRLIYYSQIVNDFQKGDIAEGYSVSREKKESFPLTVTSAQKNPTAFYLCASRGGGAEDQPQHFGDGTRLSIL.

V usage is TRBV6-6 and J usage is TRBJ2-7, with 9 nucleotides matching TRBD2. This CDR3 spans 16 amino acids. V gave up 10 bases and J gave up 6 bases; unmatched junction bases: 19. Germline V gives CDR1 MNHNY, CDR2 SVGAGI (reference sequence). The DNA for the CDR3 is TGTGCCACCCACGCGTCGGGAGGCGGGAGGGGAGGCGAGCAGTACTTC. Protein sequence: CATHASGGGRGGEQYF.

This chain joins TRBV18 and TRBJ2-3; 10 nucleotides match TRBD2. The CDR3 consists of 17 residues. V lost 1 base to trimming and J lost 5 bases; unmatched junction nucleotides: 9. The V gene's germline CDR1 is KGHSH and CDR2 LQKENI. This CDR3 is CASSPLPSGGTGDTQYF. The CDR3 DNA reads TGTGCCAGCTCACCACTTCCTAGCGGGGGAACGGGAGATACGCAGTATTTT.

The V gene is TRBV2, the J gene TRBJ2-1, with D maybe TRBD2 (6 bases). The V gene lost 6 bases and the J gene lost 0 bases, with 12 bases spanning the gap. The CDR3 runs 15 residues. Per the germline V gene, CDR1 is SNHLY and CDR2 is FYNNEI. The CDR3 is CASRPGGISYNEQFF. The CDR3 DNA is TGTGCCAGCAGGCCCGGCGGGATCTCCTACAATGAGCAGTTCTTC.

This sequence joins TRBV9 and TRBJ1-1, with D tentatively TRBD1 (6 bases). This CDR3 contains 16 residues. With 4 bases removed from V and 0 bases from J, the gap between germline ends came to 16 bases. Germline CDR1 is SGDLS and CDR2 is YYNGEE. The CDR3 nucleotides read TGTGCCAGCAGCCCCAGAGGGGCAGGGGTGAACACTGAAGCTTTCTTT. Its protein product is CASSPRGAGVNTEAFF.